Shown below are 15 T cell receptor beta chains from a single sample sequenced in a study of T cells in Graves' hyperthyroidism and ophthalmopathy. RNA transcripts were the template for amplifying TCR beta CDR3 regions. RT-PCR in the first round (using the HTBI primer set) targeted the TCR CDR3. TCRdb processed the multiplex PCR reads anew with MiXCR; each CDR3 protein has one entry. The sample yields over 250,000 distinct CDR3 sequences, less than 30% seen once. Sequencing was performed on blood. Receptors were obtained from a man aged 35-49 years with Graves' hyperthyroidism that later progressed to Graves' ophthalmopathy.

This clonotype occurred many times. This chain joins TRBV20-1 and TRBJ1-2; D call uncertain. Germline CDR1 is DFQATT and CDR2 is SNEGSKA (reference sequence). The CDR3 totals 11 residues. The V end lost 3 bases, the J end lost 5 bases, and 7 bases lay between the germline ends. This chain's CDR3 is CSARSEYGYTF. CDR3 DNA: TGCAGTGCTAGGTCGGAATATGGCTACACCTTC.

The V and J genes are TRBV6-5 and TRBJ2-2; D perhaps matches TRBD2 (5 bases). V gave up 4 bases and J gave up 2 bases, with 14 bases separating them. This CDR3 has 16 amino acids. CDR1 and CDR2 (germline): MNHEY, SVGAGI. This chain's CDR3 is CASSFGVPPNTGELFF. The CDR3 nucleotides read TGTGCCAGCAGTTTCGGGGTCCCGCCTAACACCGGGGAGCTGTTTTTT.

At least ten counts were recorded for this clonotype. The J gene is TRBJ2-2, the V gene TRBV20-1; D tentatively reads TRBD1 or TRBD2 (5 bases each). Trimming removed 5 bases at V and 0 bases at J, with 13 bases between. This CDR3 region has 15 residues. CDR1 and CDR2 from the germline V gene are DFQATT and SNEGSKA (reference sequence). The CDR3 region is CSAGSGTTNTGELFF. The CDR3 DNA reads as TGCAGTGCTGGGTCCGGGACCACGAACACCGGGGAGCTGTTTTTT.

This clonotype was seen a few times. The genes are TRBV28 and TRBJ2-7; D perhaps matches TRBD2 (6 bases). The CDR3 loop spans 15 amino acids. V lost 2 bases and J 2 bases, leaving 13 bases between the germline ends. CDR1 is MDHEN and CDR2 is SYDVKM in the germline V gene. The CDR3 loop is CASSLGGFSPYEQYF. The DNA for the CDR3 is TGTGCCAGCAGTTTAGGAGGGTTTTCTCCCTACGAGCAGTACTTC.

This clonotype was found many times. The V gene is TRBV28, the J gene TRBJ2-7; TRBD2 matches 8 bases. Trimming cost V 6 bases and J 5 bases; bases outside gene matches: 9. CDR3 size: 14 residues. Germline CDR1 is MDHEN and CDR2 is SYDVKM. The chain's CDR3 is CASRLAGLFDEQYF. The CDR3 DNA reads as TGTGCCAGCAGATTAGCGGGACTGTTCGACGAGCAGTACTTC.

This clonotype has a count of ten or more. V usage is TRBV4-2 and J usage is TRBJ1-1; the D is unclear. This CDR3 is 12 amino acids long. Germline V gene lookup returns CDR1 LGHNA and CDR2 YNFKEQ. V dropped 1 base and J dropped 11 bases, with 11 bases sitting between them. The CDR3 here is CASSQAGYGAFF. Here the CDR3 DNA reads TGTGCCAGCAGCCAAGCGGGATATGGGGCTTTCTTT.

This clonotype was counted only a few times. This rearrangement joins TRBV6-1 to TRBJ2-7; 7 nucleotides align to TRBD2. The V gene's germline CDR1 is MNHNS and CDR2 SASEGT. The CDR3 length is 14 residues. The V and J ends lost 2 bases and 3 bases, in that order; junction bases with no gene match: 4. The CDR3 DNA reads as TGTGCCAGCAGTGAACAGCGGGGAGGCTACGAGCAGTACTTC. Translated, it gives CASSEQRGGYEQYF.

In this sample, this clonotype turned up many times. V gene TRBV30 combines with J gene TRBJ2-7, with TRBD2 identical over 11 bases. Unmatched junction bases numbered 2, after V lost 7 bases and J lost 0 bases. Germline CDR1 and CDR2: GTSNPN and SVGIG (reference sequence). The CDR3 has 13 amino acids. The CDR3 sequence is CASTSGNSYEQYF. The CDR3 DNA is TGTGCCTCGACTAGCGGGAACTCCTACGAGCAGTACTTC. Together with reference TRBV30 and TRBJ2-7, the CDR3 gives the full variable domain: SQTIHQWPATLVQPVGSPLSLECTVEGTSNPNLYWYRQAAGRGLQLLFYSVGIGQISSEVPQNLSASRPQDRQFILSSKKLLLSDSGFYLCASTSGNSYEQYFGPGTRLTVT.

Ten or more counts support this clonotype. This rearrangement joins TRBV20-1 to TRBJ2-7; D uncertain. Trimming removed 4 bases at V and 0 bases at J, with 22 bases between. This CDR3 is 17 amino acids long. Germline CDR1 and CDR2: DFQATT and SNEGSKA (reference sequence). CDR3 sequence: CSATHPRLETGSYEQYF. The DNA for the CDR3 is TGCAGTGCTACCCACCCCCGGCTAGAGACGGGCTCCTACGAGCAGTACTTC.

This clonotype showed up many times. The chain has TRBV6-1 and TRBJ1-5; TRBD1 matches 7 bases. The CDR3 contains 13 residues. The V and J ends lost 8 bases and 4 bases, in that order; junction bases with no gene match: 5. CDR1 is MNHNS, CDR2 SASEGT, per germline. This CDR3 reads CASGTALNQPQHF. The DNA for the CDR3 is TGTGCCAGCGGGACAGCCCTGAATCAGCCCCAGCATTTT.

This clonotype was picked up many times. The chain has TRBV6-5 and TRBJ2-5; 9 nucleotides align to TRBD1. V lost 4 bases and J lost 4; bases outside the gene matches: 7. The CDR3 totals 15 residues. Germline V gene lookup returns CDR1 MNHEY and CDR2 SVGAGI. The CDR3 region has the DNA TGTGCCAGCAGTTGGACAGGGGAGGAGGGAGAGACCCAGTACTTC. This sequence encodes CASSWTGEEGETQYF.

The table lists this clonotype with many counts. V and J are TRBV24-1 and TRBJ1-2; 12 positions match TRBD1. Germline lookup yields CDR1 KGHDR and CDR2 SFDVKD. CDR3 length: 14 residues. The V and J ends lost 4 bases and 8 bases, in that order; junction bases with no gene match: 4. This chain's CDR3 is CATSEGQGAVGYTF. Written as DNA, the CDR3 is TGTGCCACCAGTGAGGGACAGGGGGCAGTCGGCTACACCTTC.

This clonotype has ten or more counts. The rearrangement links TRBV7-9 to TRBJ1-2, with unresolved D. Per the germline V gene, CDR1 is SEHNR and CDR2 is FQNEAQ (reference sequence). This CDR3 is built from 13 residues. V gave up 3 bases and J gave up 8 bases, with 13 bases separating them. The CDR3 loop reads CASSFGSSGGYTF. The CDR3 nucleotides are TGTGCCAGCAGCTTCGGCTCCAGCGGAGGCTACACCTTC.

This clonotype was recorded at least ten times. The chain recombines TRBV20-1 with TRBJ2-5; 9 nucleotides match TRBD1. The CDR3 covers 14 residues. Germline CDR1 is DFQATT and CDR2 is SNEGSKA (reference sequence). V dropped 2 bases and J dropped 0; count of bases not matched to a gene: 1. CDR3 sequence: CSARRDRDQETQYF. In nucleotides, the CDR3 is TGCAGTGCTAGAAGGGACAGGGACCAAGAGACCCAGTACTTC.

This rearrangement joins TRBV24-1 to TRBJ1-1, with TRBD1 as a possible D gene (5 bases). The CDR3 is 13 amino acids. The germline V gene encodes CDR1 KGHDR and CDR2 SFDVKD. V was cut by 4 bases and J by 2 bases, with 7 bases left in between. CDR3 region: CATSEGPNTEAFF. The DNA for the CDR3 is TGTGCCACCAGTGAGGGACCTAACACTGAAGCTTTCTTT.